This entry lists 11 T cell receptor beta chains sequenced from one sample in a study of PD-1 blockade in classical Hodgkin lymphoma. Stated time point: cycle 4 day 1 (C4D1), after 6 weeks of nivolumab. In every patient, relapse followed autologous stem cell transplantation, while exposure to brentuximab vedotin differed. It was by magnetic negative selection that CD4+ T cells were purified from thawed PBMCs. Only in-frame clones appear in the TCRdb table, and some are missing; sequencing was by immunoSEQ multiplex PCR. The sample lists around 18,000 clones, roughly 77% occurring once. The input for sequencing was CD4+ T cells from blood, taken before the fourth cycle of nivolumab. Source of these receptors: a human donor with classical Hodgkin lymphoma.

As DNA, the CDR3 is TGTGCCAGCAGCGTATACATCTCTGGAAACACCATATATTTT. Translated: CASSVYISGNTIYF. The V gene is TRBV9, the J gene TRBJ1-3; no definite D call. CDR3 length equals 14 residues. CDR1 and CDR2 from the germline V gene are SGDLS and YYNGEE. Trimming cost V 1 base and J 0 bases, with 5 bases left between them.

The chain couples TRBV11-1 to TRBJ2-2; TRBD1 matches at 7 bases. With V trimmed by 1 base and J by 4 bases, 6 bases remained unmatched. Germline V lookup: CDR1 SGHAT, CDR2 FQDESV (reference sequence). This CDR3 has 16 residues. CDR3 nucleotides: TGTGCCAGCAGCTTAGGCCCCGGGACAGTCACCGGGGAGCTGTTTTTT. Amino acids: CASSLGPGTVTGELFF.

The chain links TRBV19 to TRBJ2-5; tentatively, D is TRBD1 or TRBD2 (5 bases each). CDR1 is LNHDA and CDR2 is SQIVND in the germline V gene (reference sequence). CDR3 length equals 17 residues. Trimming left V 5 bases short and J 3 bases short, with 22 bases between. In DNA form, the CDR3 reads TGTGCCAGTAGTCTACGGCGAGGGGTGAAATGGGAAGAGACCCAGTACTTC. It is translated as CASSLRRGVKWEETQYF.

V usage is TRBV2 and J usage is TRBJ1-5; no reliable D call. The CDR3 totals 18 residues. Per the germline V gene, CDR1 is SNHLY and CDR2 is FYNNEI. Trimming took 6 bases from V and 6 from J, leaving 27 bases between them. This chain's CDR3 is CASSEHAPQGQGGQPQHF. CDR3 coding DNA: TGTGCCAGCAGCGAGCATGCGCCTCAAGGGCAAGGCGGTCAGCCCCAGCATTTT.

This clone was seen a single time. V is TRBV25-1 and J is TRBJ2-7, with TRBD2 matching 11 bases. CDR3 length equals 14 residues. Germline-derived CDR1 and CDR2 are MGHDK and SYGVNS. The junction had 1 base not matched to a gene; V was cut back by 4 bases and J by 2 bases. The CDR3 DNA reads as TGTGCCAGCAGTGGACTAGCGGGGACCTACGAGCAGTACTTC. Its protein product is CASSGLAGTYEQYF.

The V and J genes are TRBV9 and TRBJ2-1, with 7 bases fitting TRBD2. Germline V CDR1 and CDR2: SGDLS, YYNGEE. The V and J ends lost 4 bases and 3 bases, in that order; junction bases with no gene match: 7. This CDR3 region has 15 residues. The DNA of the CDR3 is TGTGCCAGCAGCTCAGGACTAGGAAACTACAATGAGCAGTTCTTC. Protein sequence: CASSSGLGNYNEQFF.

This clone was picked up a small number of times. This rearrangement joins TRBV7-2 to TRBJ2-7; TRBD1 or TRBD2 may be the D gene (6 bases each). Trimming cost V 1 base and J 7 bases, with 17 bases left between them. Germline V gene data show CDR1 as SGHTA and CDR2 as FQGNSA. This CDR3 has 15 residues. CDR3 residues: CASSLVSGAHGEQYF. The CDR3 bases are TGTGCCAGCAGCTTAGTGTCGGGGGCCCACGGGGAGCAGTACTTC.

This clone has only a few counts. The CDR3 region has the DNA TGTGCCAGCTCAGGAGACAGCAACTATGGCTACACCTTC. This codes for CASSGDSNYGYTF. This chain uses TRBV18 with TRBJ1-2, with D perhaps TRBD1 (5 bases). The germline V gene has CDR1 KGHSH and CDR2 LQKENI. The CDR3 runs 13 residues. The V gene lost 5 bases and the J gene lost 2 bases, with 9 bases spanning the gap.

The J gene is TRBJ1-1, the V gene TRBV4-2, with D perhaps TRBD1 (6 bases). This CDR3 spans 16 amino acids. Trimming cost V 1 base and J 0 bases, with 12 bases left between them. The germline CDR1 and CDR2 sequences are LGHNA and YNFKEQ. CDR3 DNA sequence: TGTGCCAGCAGCCAAGGGGGGCGACGGATGAACACTGAAGCTTTCTTT. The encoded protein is CASSQGGRRMNTEAFF.

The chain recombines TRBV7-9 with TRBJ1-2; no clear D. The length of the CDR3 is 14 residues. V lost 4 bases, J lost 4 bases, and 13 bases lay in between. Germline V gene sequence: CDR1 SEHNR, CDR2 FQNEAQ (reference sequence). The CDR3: CASSSYRGGYGYTF. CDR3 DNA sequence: TGTGCCAGCAGCTCATATCGGGGAGGCTATGGCTACACCTTC.

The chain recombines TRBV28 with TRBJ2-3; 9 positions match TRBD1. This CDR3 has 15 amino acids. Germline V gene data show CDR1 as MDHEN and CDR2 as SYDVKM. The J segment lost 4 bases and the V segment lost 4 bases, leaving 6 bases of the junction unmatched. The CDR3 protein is CASSSLTGGADTQYF. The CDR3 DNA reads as TGTGCCAGCAGTTCCCTAACAGGGGGCGCAGATACGCAGTATTTT.